Listed here are 18 T cell receptor beta chains from one sample, sequenced in a study of shared clonotypes between healthy human individuals. Generated by immunoSEQ multiplex PCR, the TCRdb table keeps only in-frame clones and is missing some. Of about 1.5 million clones listed, approximately 98% are singletons. The sequencing input was naive CD4+ T cells sorted from blood. Indicated subset: CD45RA+ positively selected. The receptors derive from a man aged 25 to 40 in good health.

The chain couples TRBV28 to TRBJ1-3; a weak D match, TRBD1 (6 bases). The germline gives CDR1 MDHEN, CDR2 SYDVKM. V lost 6 bases, J lost 1 base, and 10 bases lay in between. CDR3 length: 14 amino acids. The CDR3: CASSRGESGNTIYF. CDR3 nucleotide sequence: TGTGCCAGCAGCAGGGGAGAATCTGGAAACACCATATATTTT.

This chain joins TRBV28 and TRBJ2-5, with D maybe TRBD2 (5 bases). Trimming took 5 bases from V and 0 from J, leaving 16 bases between them. The germline V gene has CDR1 MDHEN and CDR2 SYDVKM. This CDR3 is built from 16 residues. CDR3 sequence reads: CASSPRKAENQETQYF. The CDR3 DNA is TGTGCCAGCAGTCCGCGTAAAGCGGAGAACCAAGAGACCCAGTACTTC.

This clone is a singleton in its sample. The chain has TRBV18 and TRBJ2-1, with unresolved D. With 0 bases removed from V and 7 bases from J, the gap between germline ends came to 13 bases. The CDR3 extends over 15 amino acids. From germline, CDR1 is KGHSH and CDR2 LQKENI. The CDR3 DNA follows: TGTGCCAGCTCACCACCGAGCCCCCTGGGGAATGAGCAGTTCTTC. Translated: CASSPPSPLGNEQFF.

V gene TRBV5-1 combines with J gene TRBJ2-3; D is perhaps TRBD1 (6 bases). The CDR3 sequence is 14 residues long. With 7 bases removed from V and 0 bases from J, the gap between germline ends came to 12 bases. Germline V gene data show CDR1 as SGHRS and CDR2 as YFSETQ. The CDR3 DNA is TGCGCCAGCGGCACAGGGCCTAGCACAGATACGCAGTATTTT. As protein: CASGTGPSTDTQYF.

The chain links TRBV5-5 to TRBJ2-1; D ambiguous. Germline assignment: CDR1 SGHKS and CDR2 YYEKEE (reference sequence). The CDR3 contains 15 residues. V shed 4 bases and J shed 5 bases, with 16 bases lying between them. The CDR3 region is CASSLPVIKNNEQFF. CDR3 nucleotide sequence: TGTGCCAGCAGCCTCCCCGTTATAAAGAACAATGAGCAGTTCTTC.

For the CDR3, the DNA is TGTGCCACCAGCCCTCGACAGGGTATGGGTACCGATACGCAGTATTTT. Translated, it gives CATSPRQGMGTDTQYF. The rearrangement joins TRBV15 to TRBJ2-3; 7 nucleotides match TRBD1. CDR3 length: 16 amino acids. CDR1 is LNHNV and CDR2 is YYDKDF in the germline V gene (reference sequence). J gave up 6 bases and V 5 bases, and 14 bases lay outside the gene matches.

The V call is TRBV5-1, the J call TRBJ2-5, with D possibly being TRBD1 (5 bases). The V gene's germline CDR1 is SGHRS and CDR2 YFSETQ. The CDR3 is 14 amino acids. Trimming removed 2 bases at V and 0 bases at J, with 8 bases between. CDR3 sequence: CASSFAGYQETQYF. As DNA, the CDR3 is TGCGCCAGCAGCTTTGCAGGGTACCAAGAGACCCAGTACTTC.

This chain connects TRBV5-5 to TRBJ1-1; no clear D. V lost 0 bases, J lost 5 bases, and 14 bases lay in between. The CDR3 length is 15 residues. The germline V gene has CDR1 SGHKS and CDR2 YYEKEE (reference sequence). The CDR3 sequence: CASSLGSRVATEAFF. CDR3 coding DNA: TGTGCCAGCAGCTTGGGTTCAAGGGTGGCGACTGAAGCTTTCTTT.

The V call is TRBV19, the J call TRBJ2-5; 10 bases match TRBD1. In germline, CDR1 is LNHDA, CDR2 SQIVND (reference sequence). The J segment lost 2 bases and the V segment lost 5 bases, leaving 5 bases of the junction unmatched. CDR3 size: 15 residues. DNA for the CDR3: TGTGCCAGTAGTCTACGGGACAGGGGTCAAGAGACCCAGTACTTC. This gives the protein CASSLRDRGQETQYF.

This clone has just one count. The chain joins TRBV7-8 to TRBJ2-7, with 7 bases matching TRBD2. V shed 0 bases, J shed 4 bases, and the junction held 9 bases outside the gene matches. Per germline, CDR1 SGHVS and CDR2 FQNEAQ. The CDR3 has 16 residues. The CDR3 DNA sequence: TGTGCCAGCAGCTTAGCGGAGCGGGAAAGTTGGTACGAGCAGTACTTC. Residues: CASSLAERESWYEQYF.

V is TRBV29-1 and J is TRBJ1-4; TRBD1 is a possible D gene (5 bases). V was pared by 4 bases and J by 8 bases, with 20 bases between. CDR3 length: 15 residues. Germline values: CDR1 SQVTM, CDR2 ANQGSEA. The CDR3 region has the DNA TGCAGCGTTGTCGGGACGCCCGTCGGTGGGGAAAAACTGTTTTTT. It encodes CSVVGTPVGGEKLFF.

The chain combines TRBV7-8 with TRBJ2-3, with 11 bases matching TRBD2. The length of the CDR3 is 18 residues. The germline V gene encodes CDR1 SGHVS and CDR2 FQNEAQ. Trimming at V came to 1 base and at J to 8 bases, leaving 14 bases not matched to a gene. The CDR3 reads CASSLVPRLAGRWGTQYF. CDR3 nucleotides: TGTGCCAGCAGCTTAGTCCCCCGACTAGCGGGAAGGTGGGGTACGCAGTATTTT.

J is TRBJ1-1 and V is TRBV18, with D unclear. The CDR3 length is 13 residues. CDR1 KGHSH and CDR2 LQKENI come from the germline V gene. Between the trimmed V and J ends, which lost 6 bases and 1 base, there was a span of 9 bases. Here the CDR3 DNA reads TGTGCCAGCTCCCAAAATACGAACACTGAAGCTTTCTTT. Its translation is CASSQNTNTEAFF. Filled out from reference TRBV18 and TRBJ1-1, the complete variable domain reads NAGVMQNPRHLVRRRGQEARLRCSPMKGHSHVYWYRQLPEEGLKFMVYLQKENIIDESGMPKERFSAEFPKEGPSILRIQQVVRGDSAAYFCASSQNTNTEAFFGQGTRLTVV.

Note on this clone: The same CDR3 can be traced to other DNA sequences in this sample. The J gene is TRBJ2-1, the V gene TRBV28, with D hard to call. The CDR3 sequence is 10 residues long. V was shortened by 3 bases and J by 7 bases, with 1 base between the two germline ends. From germline, CDR1 is MDHEN and CDR2 SYDVKM. CDR3 sequence: CASSFNEQFF. The CDR3 region has the DNA TGTGCCAGCAGTTTTAATGAGCAGTTCTTC.

This clone was seen just once. The chain joins TRBV5-1 to TRBJ2-2; D not resolved. In germline, CDR1 is SGHRS, CDR2 YFSETQ. V dropped 2 bases and J dropped 5 bases, with 13 bases sitting between them. This CDR3 spans 15 amino acids. CDR3 in DNA: TGCGCCAGCAGCTTAAGAAGCTCCCAAACCGGGGAGCTGTTTTTT. Protein product: CASSLRSSQTGELFF.

The chain joins TRBV7-8 to TRBJ1-2; possibly TRBD1 for D (5 bases). The CDR3 sequence is 15 residues long. Looked up from germline, CDR1 is SGHVS and CDR2 is FQNEAQ. Trimming took 5 bases from V and 7 from J, leaving 20 bases between them. This CDR3 is CASSSRSGVSGGYTF. For the CDR3, the DNA is TGTGCCAGCAGCAGCCGCTCGGGGGTCTCTGGTGGCTACACCTTC.

Regarding this clone: The germline gene is not matched at one end of the junction; a read error may be the cause. For the CDR3, the DNA is TGTGCCGGCAGGCGGGAGTCGGACGAGCAGTACTTC. Its translation: CAGRRESDEQYF. This chain joins TRBV2 and TRBJ2-7, with 7 positions matching TRBD2. Germline CDR1 reads SNHLY; CDR2 reads FYNNEI. The CDR3 is 12 amino acids.

The chain couples TRBV15 to TRBJ1-2, with D unclear. The V end lost 4 bases, the J end lost 5 bases, and 17 bases lay between the germline ends. CDR1 is LNHNV, CDR2 YYDKDF, per germline (reference sequence). The CDR3 sequence is 15 residues long. As DNA, the CDR3 is TGTGCCACCAGCACTAAGTCCGGACGGTCATATGGCTACACCTTC. Amino acid sequence: CATSTKSGRSYGYTF. Variable domain in full (rest from reference TRBV15 and TRBJ1-2): DAMVIQNPRYQVTQFGKPVTLSCSQTLNHNVMYWYQQKSSQAPKLLFHYYDKDFNNEADTPDNFQSRRPNTSFCFLDIRSPGLGDTAMYLCATSTKSGRSYGYTFGSGTRLTVV.